Listed here are 14 T cell receptor beta chains from one sample, sequenced in a study of cytomegalovirus exposure and HLA in healthy donors. Use of 60 Vbeta and 13 Jbeta primers characterized the PCR. TCRdb's table, derived via immunoSEQ multiplex PCR, lists solely in-frame clones and lacks some. This sample has roughly 140,000 clones, with approximately 73% found just once. Sequencing was performed on PBMCs. The receptors were sampled from a human donor in good health.

DNA of the CDR3: TGTGCCAGCAGAGAGACTAGCGGGAAAAATGAGCAGTTCTTC. Its translation: CASRETSGKNEQFF. This chain joins TRBV2 and TRBJ2-1; 11 nucleotides align to TRBD2. Germline values: CDR1 SNHLY, CDR2 FYNNEI. The CDR3 has 14 amino acids. Unmatched junction bases numbered 5, after V lost 6 bases and J lost 7 bases.

V and J are TRBV7-2 and TRBJ2-1; 8 nucleotides line up with TRBD2. Looked up from germline, CDR1 is SGHTA and CDR2 is FQGNSA. The V and J ends lost 5 bases and 5 bases, in that order; junction bases with no gene match: 14. The CDR3 runs 17 residues. CDR3 residues: CASSNGGVSGLDNEQFF. Here the CDR3 DNA reads TGTGCCAGCAGCAACGGCGGTGTCTCGGGACTAGACAATGAGCAGTTCTTC.

The chain employs TRBV7-8 and TRBJ2-7, with 9 positions matching TRBD2. CDR3 length: 17 amino acids. Per germline, CDR1 SGHVS and CDR2 FQNEAQ. V shed 1 base, J shed 0 bases, and the junction held 7 bases outside the gene matches. The CDR3 region is CASSLGAGGRASYEQYF. In nucleotides, the CDR3 is TGTGCCAGCAGCTTAGGTGCGGGCGGGAGGGCCTCCTACGAGCAGTACTTC.

The chain links TRBV29-1 to TRBJ2-7, with 9 positions matching TRBD1. Losses at the gene ends were 4 bases for V and 4 bases for J; bases not matched to a gene: 14. The length of the CDR3 is 16 residues. Germline CDR1 and CDR2: SQVTM and ANQGSEA. The CDR3 bases are TGCAGCGTTGCCCCCCGTCTACAGGGGGCTAGGTACGAGCAGTACTTC. Residues: CSVAPRLQGARYEQYF.

The chain recombines TRBV2 with TRBJ2-5; no clear D gene. CDR1 SNHLY and CDR2 FYNNEI come from the germline V gene. This CDR3 has 13 amino acids. Trimming took off 4 bases at V and 5 bases at J, with 11 bases between the two ends. The CDR3: CASSVGEVETQYF. CDR3 coding DNA: TGTGCCAGCAGTGTAGGCGAGGTCGAGACCCAGTACTTC. The full variable domain, with the rest looked up from reference TRBV2 and TRBJ2-5, is EPEVTQTPSHQVTQMGQEVILRCVPISNHLYFYWYRQILGQKVEFLVSFYNNEISEKSEIFDDQFSVERPDGSNFTLKIRSTKLEDSAMYFCASSVGEVETQYFGPGTRLLVL.

V and J are TRBV2 and TRBJ2-7; 15 bases map to TRBD2. CDR1 and CDR2 (germline): SNHLY, FYNNEI. V dropped 0 bases and J dropped 0; count of bases not matched to a gene: 12. The CDR3 contains 21 residues. CDR3 sequence reads: CASSEALQGGLAGGYSYEQYF. CDR3 nucleotide sequence: TGTGCCAGCAGTGAAGCGCTTCAAGGGGGACTAGCGGGGGGCTACTCCTACGAGCAGTACTTC.

The chain is built from TRBV29-1 and TRBJ2-1; 8 bases are a match to TRBD2. With V trimmed by 7 bases and J by 7 bases, 12 bases remained unmatched. The germline V gene encodes CDR1 SQVTM and CDR2 ANQGSEA. This CDR3 spans 14 amino acids. The CDR3 DNA is TGCAGCGCCCTGTATGGGGGACTAGATAATGAGCAGTTCTTC. This encodes CSALYGGLDNEQFF.

The chain uses TRBV6-1 and TRBJ2-7, with 9 bases identical to TRBD2. V dropped 1 base and J dropped 0; count of bases not matched to a gene: 7. Germline assignment: CDR1 MNHNS and CDR2 SASEGT. CDR3 length: 17 amino acids. In nucleotides, the CDR3 is TGTGCCAGCAGTGAAGTCATACGGCGGGAGGGCTCCTACGAGCAGTACTTC. It encodes CASSEVIRREGSYEQYF.

The gene calls are TRBV19 and TRBJ2-4, with 8 positions matching TRBD1. The CDR3 has 18 amino acids. Germline CDR1 and CDR2: LNHDA and SQIVND (reference sequence). Trimming cost V 0 bases and J 0 bases; bases outside gene matches: 7. The CDR3 DNA sequence: TGTGCCAGTAGTATAGACCTGGGACAGGACATAGCCAAAAACATTCAGTACTTC. Its translation: CASSIDLGQDIAKNIQYF. Filled out from reference TRBV19 and TRBJ2-4, the complete variable domain reads DGGITQSPKYLFRKEGQNVTLSCEQNLNHDAMYWYRQDPGQGLRLIYYSQIVNDFQKGDIAEGYSVSREKKESFPLTVTSAQKNPTAFYLCASSIDLGQDIAKNIQYFGAGTRLSVL.

V is TRBV5-1 and J is TRBJ1-2; no clear D. The CDR3 contains 14 residues. CDR1 and CDR2 (germline): SGHRS, YFSETQ. Trimming pared 1 base from V and 7 bases from J, leaving 14 bases between. The CDR3 spells CASSLSPWTPGYTF. Here the CDR3 DNA reads TGCGCCAGCAGCTTGAGTCCGTGGACTCCTGGCTACACCTTC.

The genes are TRBV5-4 and TRBJ2-1, with a tentative D call TRBD1 (6 bases). This CDR3 has 14 amino acids. With 2 bases removed from V and 7 bases from J, the gap between germline ends came to 13 bases. CDR1 is SGHNT and CDR2 is YYREEE in the germline V gene (reference sequence). CDR3 amino acids: CASSFQGRENEQFF. DNA of the CDR3: TGTGCCAGCAGCTTCCAGGGGCGAGAAAATGAGCAGTTCTTC.

The genes are TRBV9 and TRBJ1-1, with 7 bases lining up with TRBD1. Germline values: CDR1 SGDLS, CDR2 YYNGEE. Trimming at V came to 3 bases and at J to 3 bases, leaving 5 bases not matched to a gene. This CDR3 has 14 amino acids. DNA for the CDR3: TGTGCCAGCAGCGGGCAGGGGGACGACACTGAAGCTTTCTTT. Residues: CASSGQGDDTEAFF.

Only a few counts were recorded for this clone. The CDR3 DNA reads TGTGCCAGCAGCCAAAAGGGATCAAGCGGGGAGGGAGAGACCCAGTACTTC. Translation gives CASSQKGSSGEGETQYF. The V call is TRBV7-8, the J call TRBJ2-5; 7 bases are a match to TRBD2. The CDR3 consists of 17 residues. J lost 4 bases, V lost 5 bases, and 16 bases had no gene match. Germline loops: CDR1 SGHVS, CDR2 FQNEAQ.

This chain uses TRBV28 with TRBJ2-6; D gene ambiguous. Trimming shortened V by 7 bases and J by 0 bases, and 10 bases separated the two germline ends. Germline assignment: CDR1 MDHEN and CDR2 SYDVKM. The CDR3 is 15 residues long. CDR3 loop: CASTPRGSGANVLTF. In nucleotides, the CDR3 is TGTGCCAGCACCCCTAGAGGCTCTGGGGCCAACGTCCTGACTTTC.